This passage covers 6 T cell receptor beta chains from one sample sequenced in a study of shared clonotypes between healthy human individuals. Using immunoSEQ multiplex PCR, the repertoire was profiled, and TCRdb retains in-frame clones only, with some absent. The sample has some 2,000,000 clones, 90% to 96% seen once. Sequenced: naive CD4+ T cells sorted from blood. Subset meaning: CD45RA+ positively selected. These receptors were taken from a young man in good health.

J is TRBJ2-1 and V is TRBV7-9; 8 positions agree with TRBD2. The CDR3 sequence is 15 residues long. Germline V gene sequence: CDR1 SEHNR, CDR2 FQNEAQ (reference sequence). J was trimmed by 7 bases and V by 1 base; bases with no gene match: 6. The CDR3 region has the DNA TGTGCCAGCAGCTTAGGAGCGGGAGTAAGGAATGAGCAGTTCTTC. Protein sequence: CASSLGAGVRNEQFF.

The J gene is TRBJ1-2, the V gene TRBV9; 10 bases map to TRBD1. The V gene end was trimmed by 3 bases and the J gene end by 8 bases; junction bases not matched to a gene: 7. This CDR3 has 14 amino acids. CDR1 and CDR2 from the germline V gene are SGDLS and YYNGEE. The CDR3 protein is CASSGRQGALGYTF. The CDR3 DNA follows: TGTGCCAGCAGCGGAAGACAGGGGGCGTTGGGCTACACCTTC.

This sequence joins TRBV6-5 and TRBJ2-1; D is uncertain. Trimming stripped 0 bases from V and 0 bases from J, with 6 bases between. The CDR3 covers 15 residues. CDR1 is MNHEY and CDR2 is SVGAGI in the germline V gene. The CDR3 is CASSYSRNSYNEQFF. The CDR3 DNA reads TGTGCCAGCAGTTACTCTAGAAACTCCTACAATGAGCAGTTCTTC.

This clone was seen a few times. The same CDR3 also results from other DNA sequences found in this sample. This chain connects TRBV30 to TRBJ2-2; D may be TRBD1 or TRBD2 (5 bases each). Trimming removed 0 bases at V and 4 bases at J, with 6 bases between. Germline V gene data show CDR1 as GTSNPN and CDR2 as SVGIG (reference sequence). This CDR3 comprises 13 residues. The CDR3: CAWSVRGTGELFF. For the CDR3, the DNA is TGTGCCTGGAGTGTGAGGGGCACCGGGGAGCTGTTTTTT.

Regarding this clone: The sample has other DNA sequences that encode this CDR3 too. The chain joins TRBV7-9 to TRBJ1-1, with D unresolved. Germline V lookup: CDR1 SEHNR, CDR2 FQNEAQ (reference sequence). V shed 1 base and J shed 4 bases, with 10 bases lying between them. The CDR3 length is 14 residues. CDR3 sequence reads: CASSLDSISTEAFF. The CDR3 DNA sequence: TGTGCCAGCAGCTTAGATTCTATCTCCACTGAAGCTTTCTTT.

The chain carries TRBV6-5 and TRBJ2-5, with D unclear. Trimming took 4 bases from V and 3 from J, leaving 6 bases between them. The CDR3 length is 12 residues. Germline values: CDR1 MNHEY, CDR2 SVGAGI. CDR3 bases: TGTGCCAGCAGTTCCAGAGAAGAGACCCAGTACTTC. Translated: CASSSREETQYF.